One T cell receptor beta chain is described in this entry. This entry belongs to a study of blood T cell repertoires in COVID-19. Study in general: Acute and convalescent COVID-19 specimens originated in the United States, Italy and Spain. PBMCs, B-cell-depleted T cells, or T cells were the source of the cDNA or gDNA that made up the material.

Original processing methods: Amplification of reference gene primers was used by the study to estimate nucleated cell counts. Here immunoSEQ multiplex PCR was the method, and the copy in TCRdb shows in-frame clones only, minus some. V and J calls and clone size are copied from that table; D and trimming were computed from the DNA. The sample records about 440,000 clones, about 85% being singletons. Sequencing input: PBMCs or T cells enriched from blood (not recorded which). This TCR came from a woman aged 18-29 years with acute COVID-19.

The CDR3 sequence: CASSFQRGGGLSTDTQYF. In DNA form, the CDR3 reads TGTGCCAGCAGCTTCCAACGGGGTGGCGGGCTCTCGACAGATACGCAGTATTTT. The gene calls are TRBV5-4 and TRBJ2-3, with D possibly matching TRBD2 (5 bases). This CDR3 contains 18 residues. Looked up from germline, CDR1 is SGHNT and CDR2 is YYREEE (reference sequence). V lost 2 bases and J 3 bases, leaving 22 bases between the germline ends.